The clone carrying this T cell receptor (beta chain) was observed many times. The antigen remains unidentified. The sample contains more than one DNA sequence encoding this CDR3. After removal of 5 bases from V and 3 bases from J, the junction contained 0 bases not matched to a gene. The germline gives CDR1 MRHNA, CDR2 SNTAGT. The CDR3 consists of 13 residues. Profiling relied on immunoSEQ multiplex PCR, and the TCRdb table lists in-frame clones only, not all of them. The sample has approximately 710,000 clones, about 92% seen once. This record comes from a study of shared clonotypes between healthy human individuals. For the study at large: There were three CD4 naive, three CD4 memory, two CD8 naive and one CD8 memory plates per donor. Study-level points and caveats: Sequencing depth was a factor that was expected to affect clonotype sharing among donors.

The specimen was memory CD8+ T cells from PBMCs. The subset denotes: CD45RO+ cells pooled with CCR7-negative TemRA cells. The chain has TRBV6-4 and TRBJ2-1, with 8 bases fitting TRBD2. The clonotype was recovered from a man between 18 and 35 years old in good health. Some clones in this sample may be carry-over from other donors' samples. This CDR3 is CASSSGSYNEQFF. The CDR3, as DNA: TGTGCCAGCAGTAGCGGGAGCTACAATGAGCAGTTCTTC.